Each of the 19 T cell receptor beta chains below was sequenced from the same sample in a study of T-cell reconstitution after alpha-beta-depleted transplantation in children. As it was prepared, the TCRbeta library received unique molecular identifiers. One entry per CDR3 protein results from TCRdb running MiXCR on the PCR reads. The sample has 280,000 or so distinct CDR3 sequences, around 10% seen once. Here the sequenced sample was peripheral blood, taken 180 days after TCRalphabeta/CD19-depleted stem cell transplant. These receptors originate from a male patient under 10 years old who had a stem cell transplant for chronic granulomatous disease, so the T cells may come from the graft donor.

This clonotype has at least ten counts. The chain links TRBV12-3 or TRBV12-4 to TRBJ2-7; 11 nucleotides align to TRBD2. This CDR3 contains 16 residues. J lost 7 bases, V lost 4 bases, and 12 bases had no gene match. The CDR3 is CASSWSSGRYPREQYF. CDR3 in DNA: TGTGCCAGCAGTTGGTCTAGCGGGAGGTATCCGAGAGAGCAGTACTTC.

This clonotype was detected many times. The CDR3 region is CASSPLAGELFF. The CDR3 DNA is TGCGCCAGCAGCCCCCTTGCCGGGGAGCTGTTTTTT. This chain connects TRBV5-1 to TRBJ2-2; D is unclear. Germline-derived CDR1 and CDR2 are SGHRS and YFSETQ. This CDR3 region has 12 residues. Trimming left V 4 bases short and J 6 bases short, with 7 bases between.

This clonotype was counted ten times or more. V and J are TRBV7-3 and TRBJ2-5; 8 nucleotides agree with TRBD2. Germline V CDR1 and CDR2: SGHTA, FQGTGA. Trimming at V came to 1 base and at J to 4 bases, leaving 5 bases not matched to a gene. There are 15 residues in the CDR3. In DNA, the CDR3 is TGTGCCAGCAGCTTAATGGGACTAGAGGGAGAGACCCAGTACTTC. Its translation is CASSLMGLEGETQYF. The complete variable domain, with remaining parts taken from reference TRBV7-3 and TRBJ2-5, reads GAGVSQTPSNKVTEKGKYVELRCDPISGHTALYWYRQSLGQGPEFLIYFQGTGAADDSGLPNDRFFAVRPEGSVSTLKIQRTERGDSAVYLCASSLMGLEGETQYFGPGTRLLVL.

This clonotype has ten or more counts. CDR3 in DNA: TGTGCCAGCTCGAGGCCCCGGGACTACCTTTCACCCCTCCACTTT. Translation: CASSRPRDYLSPLHF. The V gene is TRBV28, the J gene TRBJ1-6; a possible D gene is TRBD1 (5 bases). With 8 bases removed from V and 9 bases from J, the gap between germline ends came to 20 bases. The V gene's germline CDR1 is MDHEN and CDR2 SYDVKM. This CDR3 spans 15 amino acids.

This clonotype was detected many times. The rearrangement joins TRBV18 to TRBJ2-7, with a weak D call TRBD1 (6 bases). The CDR3 is made up of 14 amino acids. Trimming stripped 4 bases from V and 7 bases from J, with 17 bases between. CDR1 is KGHSH, CDR2 LQKENI, per germline. The CDR3 is CASSRDPGTKEQYF. In DNA form, the CDR3 reads TGTGCCAGCTCACGCGACCCCGGGACAAAAGAGCAGTACTTC.

There are many counts of this clonotype. This chain joins TRBV6-2 or TRBV6-3 and TRBJ2-5; 8 positions match TRBD1. The CDR3 has 20 residues. The germline V gene encodes CDR1 MNHEY and CDR2 SVGEGT. The V gene end was trimmed by 6 bases and the J gene end by 1 base; junction bases not matched to a gene: 22. CDR3 in amino acids: CASSKLTGASLAGSQETQYF. The CDR3 region has the DNA TGTGCCAGCAGCAAATTGACAGGGGCGTCGTTGGCGGGGAGCCAAGAGACCCAGTACTTC.

This clonotype has a count of ten or more. The rearrangement joins TRBV29-1 to TRBJ1-5; 8 nucleotides match TRBD1. V was clipped by 4 bases and J by 6 bases; unmatched bases: 5. Germline lookup yields CDR1 SQVTM and CDR2 ANQGSEA. This CDR3 is 13 amino acids long. Here the CDR3 DNA reads TGCAGCGTTGGGGCAGGGGGCGTTCAGCCCCAGCATTTT. Its translation is CSVGAGGVQPQHF.

This clonotype was counted ten times or more. The chain combines TRBV5-1 with TRBJ1-2; D gene ambiguous. The germline V and J ends were trimmed by 4 bases and 4 bases, with 11 bases remaining between them. The V gene's germline CDR1 is SGHRS and CDR2 YFSETQ. The CDR3 is 13 residues long. CDR3: CASSTTTLYGYTF. CDR3 in DNA: TGCGCCAGCAGCACCACTACCCTCTATGGCTACACCTTC.

This clonotype was detected many times. This chain links TRBV12-3 or TRBV12-4 with TRBJ1-2; D not certain. V lost 4 bases, J lost 1 base, and 4 bases lay in between. The CDR3 extends over 12 amino acids. This chain's CDR3 is CASSSGNYGYTF. Written as DNA, the CDR3 is TGTGCCAGCAGTTCCGGTAACTATGGCTACACCTTC.

This clonotype has at least ten counts. CDR3 DNA: TGCAGCGTCCAAAACATCCAGAACACTGAAGCTTTCTTT. This sequence encodes CSVQNIQNTEAFF. The V and J genes are TRBV29-1 and TRBJ1-1, with no clear D. This CDR3 is built from 13 residues. V shed 6 bases and J shed 1 base, with 12 bases lying between them. Per the germline V gene, CDR1 is SQVTM and CDR2 is ANQGSEA.

This clonotype appeared many times. The chain has TRBV5-5 and TRBJ1-2, with a possible D match to TRBD1 (5 bases). Trimming shortened V by 4 bases and J by 2 bases, and 12 bases separated the two germline ends. CDR3 length equals 14 residues. Germline assignment: CDR1 SGHKS and CDR2 YYEKEE (reference sequence). Here the CDR3 DNA reads TGTGCCAGCAGCCGGCAGGGTGGGAACTATGGCTACACCTTC. It yields the protein CASSRQGGNYGYTF.

This clonotype was seen many times. This CDR3 reads CASSSHTTGELFF. CDR3 in DNA: TGTGCCAGCAGTTCACACACCACCGGGGAGCTGTTTTTT. This chain connects TRBV25-1 to TRBJ2-2; D remains unclear. The CDR3 length is 13 residues. V was shortened by 5 bases and J by 4 bases, with 8 bases between the two germline ends. CDR1 and CDR2 (germline): MGHDK, SYGVNS.

The sample holds many counts of this clonotype. The CDR3 is CASSFDRGNQPQHF. CDR3 sequence (DNA): TGTGCCAGCAGTTTCGACAGGGGCAATCAGCCCCAGCATTTT. The V and J genes are TRBV6-2 or TRBV6-3 and TRBJ1-5; TRBD1 matches 7 bases. The J segment lost 2 bases and the V segment lost 4 bases, leaving 2 bases of the junction unmatched. CDR3 length: 14 residues. From germline, CDR1 is MNHEY and CDR2 SVGEGT.

In its sample, this clonotype was seen many times. This chain connects TRBV7-9 to TRBJ2-1; possible D gene TRBD2, 6 bases. The germline V gene encodes CDR1 SEHNR and CDR2 FQNEAQ (reference sequence). The V end lost 3 bases, the J end lost 12 bases, and 12 bases lay between the germline ends. CDR3 size: 12 residues. The CDR3 DNA reads as TGTGCCAGCAGCTTGTCTAGCGCCGGGCAGTTCTTC. It yields the protein CASSLSSAGQFF.

This clonotype was counted many times. CDR3 nucleotide sequence: TGTGCCAGCAGTTACTCGATTGCAGGAGTGGGCACTGAAGCTTTCTTT. Amino acid sequence: CASSYSIAGVGTEAFF. The rearrangement uses TRBV6-5 and TRBJ1-1, with D uncertain. Germline V gives CDR1 MNHEY, CDR2 SVGAGI. V dropped 0 bases and J dropped 4 bases, with 15 bases sitting between them. The CDR3 covers 16 residues.

This clonotype was detected many times. V gene TRBV18 combines with J gene TRBJ1-1, with TRBD1 matching over 7 bases. The V gene end was trimmed by 3 bases and the J gene end by 1 base; junction bases not matched to a gene: 5. The CDR3 has 15 residues. Germline assignment: CDR1 KGHSH and CDR2 LQKENI. The CDR3 region has the DNA TGTGCCAGCTCACCCGGCCGGGACAGGAACACTGAAGCTTTCTTT. Translating it yields CASSPGRDRNTEAFF.

This clonotype has only a few counts. J is TRBJ2-1 and V is TRBV3-1; possibly TRBD2 for D (6 bases). The CDR3 loop spans 16 amino acids. V gave up 0 bases and J gave up 8 bases, with 17 bases separating them. Germline V CDR1 and CDR2: LGHDT, YNNKEL (reference sequence). The CDR3 coding sequence is TGTGCCAGCAGCCAAGATCTAGCGCCGCCCGCGGATGAGCAGTTCTTC. As protein: CASSQDLAPPADEQFF.

This clonotype was recorded many times. This sequence joins TRBV5-5 and TRBJ1-6; TRBD1 might be the D (6 bases). CDR1 and CDR2 (germline): SGHKS, YYEKEE (reference sequence). The V gene lost 4 bases and the J gene lost 8 bases, with 19 bases spanning the gap. CDR3 length: 16 amino acids. CDR3 residues: CASSRNPGQLYSPLHF. The CDR3 DNA reads as TGTGCCAGCAGCCGGAACCCTGGACAGCTCTATTCACCCCTCCACTTT.

This clonotype was counted many times. The chain recombines TRBV13 with TRBJ1-2; the D is unclear. This CDR3 has 15 residues. The germline gives CDR1 PRHDT, CDR2 FYEKMQ (reference sequence). The V and J ends lost 0 bases and 0 bases respectively, with 8 bases between them. The CDR3 nucleotides are TGTGCCAGCAGCTTAGGAGGGTCGACTAACTATGGCTACACCTTC. This translates into CASSLGGSTNYGYTF.